This record concerns one T cell receptor beta chain sequence. The data stem from a study of cytomegalovirus exposure and HLA in healthy donors. The V gene's germline CDR1 is SGHAT and CDR2 FQNNGV. The CDR3 contains 16 residues. The V end lost 3 bases, the J end lost 4 bases, and 18 bases lay between the germline ends. Use of 60 Vbeta and 13 Jbeta primers characterized the PCR. Method: immunoSEQ multiplex PCR; TCRdb's copy keeps in-frame clones and lacks some. Here the sample table reports 65,000 to 80,000 clones. The specimen sequenced was PBMCs. V is TRBV11-2 and J is TRBJ1-2, with TRBD1 as a possible D gene (5 bases). The receptor's source is a young man in good health and CMV-seronegative. The CDR3 DNA sequence: TGTGCCAGCAGCTTGGATGCGGGGATAGGGGTCTATGGCTACACCTTC. This encodes CASSLDAGIGVYGYTF.